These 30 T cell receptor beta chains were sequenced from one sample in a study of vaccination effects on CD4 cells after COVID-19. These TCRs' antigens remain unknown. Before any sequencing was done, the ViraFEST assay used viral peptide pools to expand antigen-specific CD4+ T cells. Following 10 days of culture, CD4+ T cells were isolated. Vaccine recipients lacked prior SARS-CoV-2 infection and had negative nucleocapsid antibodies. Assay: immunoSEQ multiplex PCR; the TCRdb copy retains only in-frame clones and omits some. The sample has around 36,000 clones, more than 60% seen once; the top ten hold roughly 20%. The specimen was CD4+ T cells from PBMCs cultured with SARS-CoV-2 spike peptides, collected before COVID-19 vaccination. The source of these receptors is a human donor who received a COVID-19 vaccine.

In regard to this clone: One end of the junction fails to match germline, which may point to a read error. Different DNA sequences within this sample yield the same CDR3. CDR3 nucleotides: TGTGCCAGCAGCGACTTGAACTATGGCTACACCTTC. It encodes CASSDLNYGYTF. V gene TRBV6-4 combines with J gene TRBJ1-2; D is uncertain. Germline V gene data show CDR1 as MRHNA and CDR2 as SNTAGT. CDR3 length: 12 amino acids.

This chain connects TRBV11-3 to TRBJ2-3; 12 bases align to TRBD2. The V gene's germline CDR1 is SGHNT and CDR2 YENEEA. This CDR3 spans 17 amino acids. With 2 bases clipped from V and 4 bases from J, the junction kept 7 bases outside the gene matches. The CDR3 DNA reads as TGTGCCAGCAGCTTAAAAGTCCTAGCGGGAGGGTCAGATACGCAGTATTTT. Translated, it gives CASSLKVLAGGSDTQYF.

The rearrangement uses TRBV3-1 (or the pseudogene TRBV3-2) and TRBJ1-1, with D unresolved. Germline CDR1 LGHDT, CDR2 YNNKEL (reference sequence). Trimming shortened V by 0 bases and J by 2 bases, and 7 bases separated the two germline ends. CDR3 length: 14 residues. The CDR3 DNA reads TGTGCCAGCAGCCAAGAGGAACCTAACACTGAAGCTTTCTTT. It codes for CASSQEEPNTEAFF.

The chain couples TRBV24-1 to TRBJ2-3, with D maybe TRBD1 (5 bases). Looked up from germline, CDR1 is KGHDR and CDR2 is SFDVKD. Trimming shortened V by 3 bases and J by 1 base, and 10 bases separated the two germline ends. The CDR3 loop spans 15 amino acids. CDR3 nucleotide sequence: TGTGCCACCAGTGATAACGGCAGGGGCACAGATACGCAGTATTTT. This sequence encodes CATSDNGRGTDTQYF.

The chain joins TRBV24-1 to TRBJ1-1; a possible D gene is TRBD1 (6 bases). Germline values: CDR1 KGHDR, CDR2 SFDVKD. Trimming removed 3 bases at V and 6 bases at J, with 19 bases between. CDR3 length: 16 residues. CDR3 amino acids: CATSDSSQGELAEAFF. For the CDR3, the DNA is TGTGCCACCAGTGATAGCTCACAGGGAGAACTCGCTGAAGCTTTCTTT.

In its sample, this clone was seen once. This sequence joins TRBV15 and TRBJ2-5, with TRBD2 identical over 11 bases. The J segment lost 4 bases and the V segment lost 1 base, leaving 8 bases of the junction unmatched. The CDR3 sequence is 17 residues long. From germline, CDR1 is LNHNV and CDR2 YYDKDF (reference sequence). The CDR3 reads CATSRGLLAGGTETQYF. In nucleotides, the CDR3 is TGTGCCACCAGCAGAGGCCTCCTAGCGGGGGGAACAGAGACCCAGTACTTC.

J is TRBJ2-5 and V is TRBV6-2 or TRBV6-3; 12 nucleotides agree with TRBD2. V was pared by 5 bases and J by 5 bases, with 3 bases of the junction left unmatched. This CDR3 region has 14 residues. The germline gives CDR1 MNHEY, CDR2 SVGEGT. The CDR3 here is CASSPGLAGETQYF. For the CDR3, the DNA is TGTGCCAGCAGTCCCGGACTAGCGGGGGAGACCCAGTACTTC.

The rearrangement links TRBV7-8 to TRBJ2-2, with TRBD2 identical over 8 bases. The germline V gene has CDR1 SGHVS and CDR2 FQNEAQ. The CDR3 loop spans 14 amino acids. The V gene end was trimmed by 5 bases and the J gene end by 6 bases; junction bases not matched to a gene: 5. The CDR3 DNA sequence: TGTGCCAGCAGCCCGACTAGCGTACCCGGGGAGCTGTTTTTT. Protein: CASSPTSVPGELFF.

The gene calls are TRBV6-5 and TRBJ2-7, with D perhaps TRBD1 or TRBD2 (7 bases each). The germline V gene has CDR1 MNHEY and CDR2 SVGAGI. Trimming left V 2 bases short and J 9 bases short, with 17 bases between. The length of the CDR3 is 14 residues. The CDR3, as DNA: TGTGCCAGCAGTTACGCACAGGGGAGGGCTGGGCAGTACTTC. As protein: CASSYAQGRAGQYF.

The DNA of the CDR3 is TGTGCCAGCAGGTTGGATCGGGGAGGACGCCTCCACTTT. Translating gives CASRLDRGGRLHF. The gene calls are TRBV6-5 and TRBJ1-6; D unresolved. The germline V and J ends were trimmed by 6 bases and 15 bases, with 18 bases remaining between them. The CDR3 consists of 13 residues. Germline V gene data show CDR1 as MNHEY and CDR2 as SVGAGI.

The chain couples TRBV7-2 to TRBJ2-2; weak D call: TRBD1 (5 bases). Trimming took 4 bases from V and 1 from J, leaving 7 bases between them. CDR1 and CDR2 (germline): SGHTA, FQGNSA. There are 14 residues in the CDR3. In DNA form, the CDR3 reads TGTGCCAGCAGCTCTCAGGGGAACACCGGGGAGCTGTTTTTT. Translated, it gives CASSSQGNTGELFF.

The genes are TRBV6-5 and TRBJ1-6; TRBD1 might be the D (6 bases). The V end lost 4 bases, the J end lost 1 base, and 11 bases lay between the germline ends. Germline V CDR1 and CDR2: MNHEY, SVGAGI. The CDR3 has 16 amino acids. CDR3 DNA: TGTGCCAGCAGTTGGAGGGGGGAGTCCTATAATTCACCCCTCCACTTT. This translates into CASSWRGESYNSPLHF.

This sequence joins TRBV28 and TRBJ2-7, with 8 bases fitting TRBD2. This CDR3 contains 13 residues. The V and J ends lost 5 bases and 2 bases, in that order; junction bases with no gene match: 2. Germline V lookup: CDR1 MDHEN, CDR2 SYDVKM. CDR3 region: CASSTSGTYEQYF. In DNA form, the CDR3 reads TGTGCCAGCAGTACTAGCGGAACCTACGAGCAGTACTTC. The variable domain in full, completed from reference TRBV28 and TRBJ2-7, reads DVKVTQSSRYLVKRTGEKVFLECVQDMDHENMFWYRQDPGLGLRLIYFSYDVKMKEKGDIPEGYSVSREKKERFSLILESASTNQTSMYLCASSTSGTYEQYFGPGTRLTVT.

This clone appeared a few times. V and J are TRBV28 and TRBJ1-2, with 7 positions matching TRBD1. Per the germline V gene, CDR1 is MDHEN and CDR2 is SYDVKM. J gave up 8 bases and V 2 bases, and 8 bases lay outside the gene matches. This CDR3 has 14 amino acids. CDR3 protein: CASSLPQGIWGYTF. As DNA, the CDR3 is TGTGCCAGCAGTTTACCACAGGGGATCTGGGGCTACACCTTC.

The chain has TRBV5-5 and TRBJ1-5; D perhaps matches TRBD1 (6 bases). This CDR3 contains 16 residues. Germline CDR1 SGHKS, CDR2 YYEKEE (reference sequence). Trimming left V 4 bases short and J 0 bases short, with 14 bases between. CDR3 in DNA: TGTGCCAGCAGCCCCGGAGGGGGGTTTAGCAATCAGCCCCAGCATTTT. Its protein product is CASSPGGGFSNQPQHF.

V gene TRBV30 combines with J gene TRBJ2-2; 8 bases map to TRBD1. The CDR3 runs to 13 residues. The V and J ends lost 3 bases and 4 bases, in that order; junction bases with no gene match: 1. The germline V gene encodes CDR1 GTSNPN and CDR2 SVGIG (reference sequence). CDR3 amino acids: CAWRDRGTGELFF. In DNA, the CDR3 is TGTGCCTGGAGAGACAGGGGCACCGGGGAGCTGTTTTTT.

DNA of the CDR3: TGTGCCATCAGTGAGTCCAACACAGATACGCAGTATTTT. Amino acids: CAISESNTDTQYF. The rearrangement joins TRBV10-3 to TRBJ2-3, with no clear D. The CDR3 has 13 amino acids. CDR1 and CDR2 (germline): ENHRY, SYGVKD. Trimming took 0 bases from V and 2 from J, leaving 3 bases between them.

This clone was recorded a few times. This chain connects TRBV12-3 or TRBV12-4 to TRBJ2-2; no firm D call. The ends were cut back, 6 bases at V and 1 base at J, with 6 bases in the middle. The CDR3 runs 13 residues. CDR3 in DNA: TGTGCCAGCAGCCCAGGGAACACCGGGGAGCTGTTTTTT. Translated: CASSPGNTGELFF.

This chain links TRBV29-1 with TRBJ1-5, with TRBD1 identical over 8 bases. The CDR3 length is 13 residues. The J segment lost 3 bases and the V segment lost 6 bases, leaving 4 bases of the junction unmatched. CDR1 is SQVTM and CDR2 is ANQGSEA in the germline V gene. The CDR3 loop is CSVRQGPNQPQHF. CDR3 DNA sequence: TGCAGCGTGCGACAGGGGCCCAATCAGCCCCAGCATTTT.

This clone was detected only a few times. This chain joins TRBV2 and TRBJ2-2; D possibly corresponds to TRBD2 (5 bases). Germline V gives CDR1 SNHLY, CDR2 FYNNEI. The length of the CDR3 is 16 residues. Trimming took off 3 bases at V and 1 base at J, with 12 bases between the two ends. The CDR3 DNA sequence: TGTGCCAGCAGTGATGAGTTGGCGGGGAACACCGGGGAGCTGTTTTTT. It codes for CASSDELAGNTGELFF.

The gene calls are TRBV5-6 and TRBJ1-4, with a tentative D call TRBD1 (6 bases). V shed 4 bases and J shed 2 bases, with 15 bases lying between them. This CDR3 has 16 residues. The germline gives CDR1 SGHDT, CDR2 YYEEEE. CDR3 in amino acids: CASSEKGGGTNEKLFF. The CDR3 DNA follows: TGTGCCAGCAGCGAGAAGGGGGGAGGTACTAATGAAAAACTGTTTTTT.

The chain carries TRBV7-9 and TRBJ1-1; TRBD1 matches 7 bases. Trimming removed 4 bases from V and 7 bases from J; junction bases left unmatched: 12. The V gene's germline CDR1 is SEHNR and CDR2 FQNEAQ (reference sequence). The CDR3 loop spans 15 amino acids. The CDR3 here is CASSSRTGLEFEAFF. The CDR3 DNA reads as TGTGCCAGCAGCTCCCGGACAGGCTTGGAATTTGAAGCTTTCTTT.

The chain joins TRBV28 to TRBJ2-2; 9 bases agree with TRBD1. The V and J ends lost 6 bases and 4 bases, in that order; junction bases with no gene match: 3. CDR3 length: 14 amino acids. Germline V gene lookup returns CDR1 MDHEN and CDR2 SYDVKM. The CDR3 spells CASSLTGGTGELFF. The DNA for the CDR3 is TGTGCCAGCAGCCTGACAGGGGGCACCGGGGAGCTGTTTTTT.

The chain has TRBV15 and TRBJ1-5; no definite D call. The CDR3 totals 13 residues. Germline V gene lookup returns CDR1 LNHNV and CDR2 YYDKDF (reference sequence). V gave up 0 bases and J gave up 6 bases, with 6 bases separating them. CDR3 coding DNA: TGTGCCACCAGCAGAGATAGGGTTCAGCCCCAGCATTTT. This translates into CATSRDRVQPQHF.

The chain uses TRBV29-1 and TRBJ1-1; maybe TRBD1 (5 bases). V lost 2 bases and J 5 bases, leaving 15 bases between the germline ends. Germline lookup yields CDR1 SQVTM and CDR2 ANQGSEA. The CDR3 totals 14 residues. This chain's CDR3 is CSVELRLGGTEAFF. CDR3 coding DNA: TGCAGCGTTGAACTAAGGTTGGGGGGGACTGAAGCTTTCTTT.

The CDR3 sequence: CATSRGLDRGNYNEQFF. CDR3 nucleotides: TGTGCCACCAGCAGGGGATTGGACAGGGGGAACTACAATGAGCAGTTCTTC. The chain recombines TRBV15 with TRBJ2-1; 10 bases map to TRBD1. CDR3 size: 17 residues. The germline V gene encodes CDR1 LNHNV and CDR2 YYDKDF (reference sequence). The ends lost 3 bases at V and 3 bases at J; junction bases unmatched: 8.

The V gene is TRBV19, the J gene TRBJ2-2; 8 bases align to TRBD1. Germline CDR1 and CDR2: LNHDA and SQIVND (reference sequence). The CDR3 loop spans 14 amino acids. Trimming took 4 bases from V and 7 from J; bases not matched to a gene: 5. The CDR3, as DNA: TGTGCCAGTAGTAAGGACAGGGCAGGCGGGGAGCTGTTTTTT. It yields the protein CASSKDRAGGELFF.

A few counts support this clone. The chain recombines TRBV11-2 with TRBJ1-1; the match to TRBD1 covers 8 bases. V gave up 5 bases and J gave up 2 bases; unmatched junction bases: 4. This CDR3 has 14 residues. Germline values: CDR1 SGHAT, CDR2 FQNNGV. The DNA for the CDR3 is TGTGCCAGCAGCCCCAGGGGGCACAACACTGAAGCTTTCTTT. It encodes CASSPRGHNTEAFF.

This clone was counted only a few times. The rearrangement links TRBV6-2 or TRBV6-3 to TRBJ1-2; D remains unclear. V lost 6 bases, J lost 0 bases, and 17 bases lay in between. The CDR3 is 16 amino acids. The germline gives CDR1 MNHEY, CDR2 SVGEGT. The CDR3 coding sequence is TGTGCCAGCAGCCCTCCGGGGTGGGATACTAACTATGGCTACACCTTC. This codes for CASSPPGWDTNYGYTF.

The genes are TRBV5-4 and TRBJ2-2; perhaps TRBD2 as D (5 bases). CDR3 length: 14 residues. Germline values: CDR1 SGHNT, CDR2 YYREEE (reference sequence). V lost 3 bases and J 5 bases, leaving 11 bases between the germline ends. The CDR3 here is CASSWIEGTGELFF. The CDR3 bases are TGTGCCAGCAGCTGGATTGAGGGAACCGGGGAGCTGTTTTTT.